The T cell receptor (beta chain) under discussion was sequenced for a study of blood T cells in healthy people across ages (dated by TCRdb to between 2014 and 2017). Context from the whole study: In model experiments, roughly one uniquely barcoded TCR beta cDNA molecule per two T cells was captured by template switching. To avoid experimental bias, donors of different ages were spread randomly across the sequencing lanes. To track age-related changes in TCR beta repertoire diversity, the study relied on deep sequencing normalized with unique cDNA molecular identifiers. Donors were grouped into four age groups: young (average approximately 16 years), middle-aged (about 40), aged (approximately 58) and long-lived (around 80). Two additional independent replicas of 1 million unique cDNA reads from the same blood draw were analyzed for two donors (one aged 18 to 29 and one aged 80 or older).

Taken from cysteine to phenylalanine, the CDR3 has 17 residues. Just the 51-base CDR3 DNA is kept, in frame starting at base 1. V is pruned by 5 bases and J by 1 base, leaving 12 bases of the junction without a gene match. Reading the germline V gene gives CDR1 SNHLY and CDR2 FYNNEI. Donors were under 40 systemically healthy Caucasian individuals from Russia aged roughly 6 to 100 years. Each donor gave ten milliliters of peripheral blood, collected into EDTA-treated Vacutainer tubes. Ficoll-Paque density-gradient centrifugation was used to isolate PBMCs, with at least 6 million per sample. Trizol reagent was used to extract total RNA from the PBMCs, yielding at least 5.5 micrograms per sample. For every donor, flow cytometry on a PBMC aliquot measured the percentage of naive CD45RAhigh/CD27high T cells. Overall study results and their limits: Compared with the aged group, the long-lived group had more naive CD4+ T cells, fewer expanded clones and increased TCR diversity, a pattern suggesting age selection. Observed TCR beta diversity correlated strongly with the percentage of naive T cells measured by flow cytometry. Estimates of total diversity based on one million sequenced T cells were regarded as lower bounds and as underestimates. Because the CMV infection status of the donors was unknown, age-related changes in expanded clonotypes may potentially have been confounded. Observed TCR beta diversity per million T cells fell roughly linearly with age, and a significant reduction was already apparent by age about 43. Since profiling was done on bulk unsorted PBMCs, naive and antigen-experienced compartments could not be conclusively compared.

Library construction relied on 5' RACE. Sequenced on an Illumina HiSeq 2500. The second PCR ran for about 6 to 12 cycles and used a J-beta primer mix along with a sample-barcoded 5' primer. Each TCR beta cDNA molecule received a unique molecular identifier from a template-switch 5' adaptor carrying 12 random nucleotides. Each sample yielded at least 2.5 million CDR3-containing paired-end reads. First-strand cDNA was synthesized from all RNA with the Mint cDNA synthesis kit, primed by a TRBC-specific oligonucleotide. After uracil-DNA glycosylase treatment, a first 18-cycle PCR used universal primers M1SS and BC2_uni_R on all cDNA. The source study handled its data this way. Normalization of each sample was performed by random selection of 1 million high-quality reads, each carrying a distinct molecular identifier. Reads sharing molecular identifiers were discarded rather than binned into consensus sequences. MiTCR, set to a Q25 quality threshold and the strictest error-elimination algorithm, was used for CDR3 identification, clonotype clustering and error correction. A nonparametric unseen species model using Euler transformation provided a lower-bound estimate of total TCR beta diversity. The public reads were reanalyzed by TCRdb: fastp trimming at Q25, MiXCR alignment, in-frame beta chains only. Each entry merges the rows of one CDR3 protein and shows their most common DNA and genes. These V and J calls originate from TCRdb's pipeline instead of the authors' own analysis. This sample holds about 1.1 million distinct CDR3 sequences; under 40% were observed only once. Around 13% of the sample is taken by the ten largest.

As to this clonotype: What antigen it recognizes has not been identified. No clone much larger than this one lies a single base away; base qualities are absent.

The rearrangement combines TRBV2 with TRBJ1-2, with 8 central nucleotides matching TRBD1. The TCR was taken from a man aged 18 to 29 in good health. Sequenced input: blood. The CDR3 region has the sequence CASSPGTGDSRNYGYTF. The DNA reads TGTGCCAGCAGTCCCGGGACAGGTGACTCCCGTAACTATGGCTACACCTTC.